Included here is one T cell receptor beta chain sequence, with context. The data stem from a study of OX40 agonist ivuxolimab in advanced cancers. The table came from immunoSEQ multiplex PCR; TCRdb's copy has only in-frame clones and leaves some out. Of about 150,000 clones listed, 94% are singletons. This CDR3 spans 14 amino acids. V gave up 6 bases and J gave up 7 bases, with 20 bases separating them. CDR1 and CDR2 (germline): SGHTS, YDEGEE. The genes are TRBV5-8 and TRBJ2-7; perhaps TRBD2 as D (6 bases). This clonotype was obtained from an adult with an advanced solid tumor such as melanoma, head and neck, liver or kidney cancer. This sample comprised CD4+ or CD8+ T cells sorted from blood, obtained in a trial of the OX40 agonist ivuxolimab. As DNA, the CDR3 is TGTGCCAGCACCGGAGGGCCGGGGATGGAAGAGCAGTACTTC. It specifies CASTGGPGMEEQYF.